This TCR beta chain is drawn from a study of CD8 T cells in ankylosing spondylitis. TCRdb ran MiXCR on the 5' RACE reads and lists one entry per CDR3 protein. The sample carries 290,000 or so distinct CDR3 sequences, less than 25% recorded once. Material: blood, either unsorted or a sorted T cell fraction (not recorded which). The sequence derives from a female donor with ankylosing spondylitis or in good health (not recorded which).

In DNA form, the CDR3 reads TGTGCCAGCAGCTTCACTGGGGGGTGGGCAACCTCCTACGAGCAGTACTTC. The encoded protein is CASSFTGGWATSYEQYF. The chain recombines TRBV11-2 with TRBJ2-7; D possibly corresponds to TRBD2 (6 bases). The ends were cut back, 3 bases at V and 0 bases at J, with 18 bases in the middle. This CDR3 has 17 residues. Germline values: CDR1 SGHAT, CDR2 FQNNGV.